This TCR beta chain emerged from a study of T-cell memory formation after mild COVID-19 (dated by TCRdb to the early 2020s). Describing the broader study: TCR sequence clusters from the two donors were largely donor specific. T-cell clones expanding and contracting after mild COVID-19 in two donors were tracked by longitudinal TCRalpha and TCRbeta repertoire sequencing. Two young, previously healthy adult volunteers, one female and one male, were included in the cohort. Results and caveats for the whole study, not just this receptor: Only a couple of mild cases were covered in the study, and larger cohorts including severe cases with pre-infection samples were considered necessary. The second-wave clones that peaked on day 37 were not confirmed to be SARS-CoV-2 specific. Contracting CD4+ clones appeared mostly in the CM and EM memory subsets, whereas CD8+ clones were enriched in EMRA. Some responding clones were detected in pre-infection memory, which suggested that pre-existing cross-reactive memory T cells had joined the SARS-CoV-2 response. Clones contracting from day 15 to 85 had balanced CD4/CD8 phenotypes, while a second wave expanding from day 15 to 37 was biased towards CD4+.

This clonotype has only a few counts. The target of this receptor is not known. Base qualities are not recorded, but no much larger clone differs from it by a single base. Sequencing took place on an Illumina NovaSeq 6000. Using 5'RACE with constant-segment primers, TCRalpha and TCRbeta cDNA libraries were constructed, with sample barcodes and unique molecular identifiers added in the process. RNA was extracted from every sample with Trizol reagent. Amplification of the libraries took two PCR steps, and the second step added a second sample barcode plus Illumina TruSeq adapters. Sequencing of the libraries was done on an Illumina NovaSeq, producing 2 x 150 bp paired-end reads. For the original study's pipeline: Demultiplexing of reads and collapsing into UMI-guided consensus sequences were performed with migec v1.2.7. With mixcr v2.1.11, UMI consensuses were aligned to TRA and TRB V and J templates and assembled into clonotypes. Expanded or contracted clonotypes were those called significant by both edgeR and NoisET, with noise models trained on biological replicates. edgeR calls used a false discovery rate-adjusted p below 0.01 and a log2 fold-change threshold of 1. PCA with hierarchical clustering of max-normalized trajectories of the 1000 most abundant clonotypes was used as exploratory dynamics analysis. Each responding clone was given a CD4 or CD8 phenotype based on the CD4+ and CD8+ repertoires, which had been sequenced separately. TCRdb's own reprocessing of the public reads used fastp at Q25 and MiXCR and kept productive beta chains. Every entry covers one CDR3 protein and lists the most common genes and DNA from its rows. These V and J calls are TCRdb output, not the study's own analysis. The sample profile shows 250,000 to 350,000 distinct CDR3 sequences; approximately 19% of them were found once. Of the sample, around a fifth is held by the ten largest clones.

The junction shows trimming of 6 bases on V and 3 bases on J, and the gene matches do not reach 8 bases of it. Taken from the germline V gene, the CDR1 and CDR2 loops are MNHEY and SVGAGI. The cysteine opens and the phenylalanine closes a CDR3 of 15 amino acids. The entry retains the CDR3 DNA only, 45 bases that are in frame from base 1. Ficoll-Paque density gradient centrifugation was used to isolate PBMCs. The clonotype was recovered from a man aged 18 to 35 who had mild COVID-19 (a few samples of this study predate the infection). The sample titles of this study are shuffled in the database, so cell type and time point are left out; the donor was told from shared clones. The sample consisted of PBMCs or a T cell subset sorted from them (not recorded which). This chain joins TRBV6-5 to TRBJ2-1; the junction holds 7 bases that match TRBD1. Read as DNA, the sequence is TGTGCCAGCAGACCTGACAGGGCTTACTACAATGAGCAGTTCTTC. This encodes CASRPDRAYYNEQFF.